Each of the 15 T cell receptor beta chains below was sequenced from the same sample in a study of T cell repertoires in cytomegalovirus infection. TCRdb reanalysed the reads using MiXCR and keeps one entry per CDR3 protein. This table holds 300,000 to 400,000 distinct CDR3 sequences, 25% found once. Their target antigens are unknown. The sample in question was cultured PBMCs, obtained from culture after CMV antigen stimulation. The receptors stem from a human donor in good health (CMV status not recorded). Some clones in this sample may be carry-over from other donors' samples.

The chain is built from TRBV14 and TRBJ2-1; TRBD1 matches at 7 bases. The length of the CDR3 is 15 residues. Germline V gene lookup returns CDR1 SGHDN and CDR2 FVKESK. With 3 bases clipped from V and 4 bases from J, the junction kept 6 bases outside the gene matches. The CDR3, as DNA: TGTGCCAGCAGCCAGCCCGGGACAGTATACAATGAGCAGTTCTTC. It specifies CASSQPGTVYNEQFF.

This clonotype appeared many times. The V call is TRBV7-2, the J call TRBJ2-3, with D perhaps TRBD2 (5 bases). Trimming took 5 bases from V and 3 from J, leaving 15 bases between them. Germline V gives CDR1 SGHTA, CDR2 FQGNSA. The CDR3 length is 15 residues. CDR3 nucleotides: TGTGCCAGCAGCCCGAAAGGGCGGGTAACAGATACGCAGTATTTT. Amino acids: CASSPKGRVTDTQYF.

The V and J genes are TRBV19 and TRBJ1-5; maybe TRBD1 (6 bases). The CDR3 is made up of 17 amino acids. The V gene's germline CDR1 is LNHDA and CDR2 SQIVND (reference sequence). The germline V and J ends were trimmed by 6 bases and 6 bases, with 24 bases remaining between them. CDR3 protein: CASRDAWTVRQVQPQHF. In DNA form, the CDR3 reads TGTGCCAGTAGGGACGCCTGGACGGTCCGACAGGTTCAGCCCCAGCATTTT.

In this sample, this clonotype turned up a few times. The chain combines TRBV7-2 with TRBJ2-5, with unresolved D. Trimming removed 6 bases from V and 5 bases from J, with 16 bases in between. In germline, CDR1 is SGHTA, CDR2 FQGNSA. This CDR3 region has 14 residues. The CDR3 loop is CASRSTAAGETQYF. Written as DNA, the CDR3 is TGTGCCAGCAGAAGTACGGCCGCCGGGGAGACCCAGTACTTC.

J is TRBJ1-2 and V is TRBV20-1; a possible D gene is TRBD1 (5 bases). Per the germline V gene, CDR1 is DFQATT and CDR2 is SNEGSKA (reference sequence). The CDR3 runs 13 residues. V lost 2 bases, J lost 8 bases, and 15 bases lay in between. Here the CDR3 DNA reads TGCAGTGCTAGAAAGGGACTCGCAATGGGCTACACCTTC. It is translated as CSARKGLAMGYTF.

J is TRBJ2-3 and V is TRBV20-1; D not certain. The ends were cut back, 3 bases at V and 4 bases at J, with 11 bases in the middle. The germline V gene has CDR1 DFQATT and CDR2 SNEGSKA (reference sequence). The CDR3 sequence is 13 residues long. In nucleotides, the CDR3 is TGCAGTGCTAGCGCTAGTCGGGCAGATACGCAGTATTTT. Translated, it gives CSASASRADTQYF.

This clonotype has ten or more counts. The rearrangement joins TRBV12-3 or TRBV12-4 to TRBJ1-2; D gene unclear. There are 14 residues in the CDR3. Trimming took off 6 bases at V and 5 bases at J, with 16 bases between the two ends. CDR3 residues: CASSPRSQTYGYTF. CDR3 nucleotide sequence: TGTGCCAGCAGCCCCCGCTCTCAGACTTATGGCTACACCTTC.

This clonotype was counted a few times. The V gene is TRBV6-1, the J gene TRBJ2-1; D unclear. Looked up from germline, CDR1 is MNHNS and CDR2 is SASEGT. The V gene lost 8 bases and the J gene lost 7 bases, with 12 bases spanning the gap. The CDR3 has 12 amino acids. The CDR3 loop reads CASAPPGNEQFF. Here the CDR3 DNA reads TGTGCCAGCGCCCCCCCCGGGAATGAGCAGTTCTTC.

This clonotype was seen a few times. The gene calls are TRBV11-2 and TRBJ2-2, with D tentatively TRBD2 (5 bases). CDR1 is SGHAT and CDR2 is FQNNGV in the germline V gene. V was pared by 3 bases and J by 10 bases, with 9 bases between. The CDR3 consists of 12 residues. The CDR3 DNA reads TGTGCCAGCAGCTTGGACTCGTCGGAGCTGTTTTTT. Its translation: CASSLDSSELFF.

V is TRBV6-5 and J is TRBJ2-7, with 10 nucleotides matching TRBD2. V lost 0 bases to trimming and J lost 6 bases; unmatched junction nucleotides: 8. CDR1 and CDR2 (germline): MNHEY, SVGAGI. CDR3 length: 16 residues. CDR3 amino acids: CASSYSRLAGGREQYV. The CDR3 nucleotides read TGTGCCAGCAGTTACTCACGGTTAGCGGGAGGTCGCGAGCAGTACGTC.

The CDR3 spells CASSSSGEGNTEAFF. CDR3 DNA sequence: TGCGCCAGCAGCTCTTCTGGGGAGGGGAACACTGAAGCTTTCTTT. The chain links TRBV5-1 to TRBJ1-1; the D is unclear. Germline V CDR1 and CDR2: SGHRS, YFSETQ. CDR3 size: 15 residues. Trimming took 3 bases from V and 1 from J, leaving 13 bases between them. Full variable domain (rest looked up from reference TRBV5-1 and TRBJ1-1): KAGVTQTPRYLIKTRGQQVTLSCSPISGHRSVSWYQQTPGQGLQFLFEYFSETQRNKGNFPGRFSGRQFSNSRSEMNVSTLELGDSALYLCASSSSGEGNTEAFFGQGTRLTVV.

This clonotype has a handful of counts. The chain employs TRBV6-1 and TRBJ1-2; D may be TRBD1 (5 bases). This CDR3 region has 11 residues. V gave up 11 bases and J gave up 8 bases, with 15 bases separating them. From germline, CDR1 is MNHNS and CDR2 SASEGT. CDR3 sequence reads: CALDSLGGYTF. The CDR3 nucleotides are TGTGCCCTCGACAGCCTAGGCGGCTACACCTTC.

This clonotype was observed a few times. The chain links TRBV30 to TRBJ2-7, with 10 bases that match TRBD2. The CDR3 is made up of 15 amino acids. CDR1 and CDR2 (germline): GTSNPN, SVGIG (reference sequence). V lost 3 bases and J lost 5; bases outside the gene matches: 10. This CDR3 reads CAWRGLLAGVHEQYF. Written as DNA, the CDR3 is TGTGCCTGGAGGGGATTGCTAGCGGGAGTTCACGAGCAGTACTTC.

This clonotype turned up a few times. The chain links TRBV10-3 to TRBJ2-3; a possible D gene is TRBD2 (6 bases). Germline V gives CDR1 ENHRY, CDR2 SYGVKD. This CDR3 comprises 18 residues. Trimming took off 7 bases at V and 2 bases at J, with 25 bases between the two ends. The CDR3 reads CAITSGLLKSLPTDTQYF. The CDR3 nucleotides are TGTGCCATCACCTCGGGACTTCTGAAATCCCTCCCCACAGATACGCAGTATTTT.

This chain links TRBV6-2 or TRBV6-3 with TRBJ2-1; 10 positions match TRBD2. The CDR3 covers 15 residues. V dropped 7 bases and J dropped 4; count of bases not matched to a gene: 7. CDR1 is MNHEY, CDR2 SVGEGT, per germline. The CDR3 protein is CASILTSGTYNEQFF. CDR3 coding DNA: TGTGCCAGCATTCTTACTAGCGGGACATACAATGAGCAGTTCTTC.